The source of this T cell receptor (beta chain) is a study of blood T cell repertoires in COVID-19. Repertoires were generated with immunoSEQ multiplex PCR, while TCRdb's copy carries only in-frame clones and drops some. The repertoire holds roughly 130,000 clones, about 92% seen once, with around 3.6% in the top ten. V shed 4 bases and J 8 bases; nucleotides not matched to a gene: 8. Per germline, CDR1 LNHDA and CDR2 SQIVND (reference sequence). The length of the CDR3 is 15 residues. This clonotype was sampled from a man aged 45-65 years with active COVID-19. Sequencing was done on a sample of peripheral blood. The chain carries TRBV19 and TRBJ2-2; 9 nucleotides agree with TRBD1. The CDR3 nucleotides read TGTGCCAGTAGTAGCGGGACAGGGTCGACGGGGGAGCTGTTTTTT. This gives the protein CASSSGTGSTGELFF.